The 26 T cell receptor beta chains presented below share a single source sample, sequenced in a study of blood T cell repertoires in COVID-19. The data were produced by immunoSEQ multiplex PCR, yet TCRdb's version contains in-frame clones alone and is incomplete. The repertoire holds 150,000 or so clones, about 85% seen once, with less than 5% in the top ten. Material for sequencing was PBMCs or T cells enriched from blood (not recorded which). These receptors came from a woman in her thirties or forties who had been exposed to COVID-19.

CDR3 residues: CASSLVAGGGADTQYF. CDR3 nucleotides: TGTGCCAGCAGCCTCGTAGCGGGGGGCGGGGCAGATACGCAGTATTTT. This chain joins TRBV11-3 and TRBJ2-3; 10 bases agree with TRBD2. Unmatched junction bases numbered 9, after V lost 5 bases and J lost 4 bases. The CDR3 is 16 amino acids. Germline loops: CDR1 SGHNT, CDR2 YENEEA.

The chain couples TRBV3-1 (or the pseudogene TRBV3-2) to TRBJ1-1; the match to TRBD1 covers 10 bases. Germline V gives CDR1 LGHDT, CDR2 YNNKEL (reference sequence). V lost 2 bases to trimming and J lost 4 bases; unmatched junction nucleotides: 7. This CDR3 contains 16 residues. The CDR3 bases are TGTGCCAGCAGCCAATCAATGGGACAGGGGTTCACTGAAGCTTTCTTT. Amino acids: CASSQSMGQGFTEAFF.

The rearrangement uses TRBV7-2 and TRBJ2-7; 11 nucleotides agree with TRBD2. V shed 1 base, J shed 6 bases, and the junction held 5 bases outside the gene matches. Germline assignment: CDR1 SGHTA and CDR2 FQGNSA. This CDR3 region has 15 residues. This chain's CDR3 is CASSLGASGRFEQYF. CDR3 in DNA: TGTGCCAGCAGCTTAGGGGCTAGCGGGAGGTTCGAGCAGTACTTC.

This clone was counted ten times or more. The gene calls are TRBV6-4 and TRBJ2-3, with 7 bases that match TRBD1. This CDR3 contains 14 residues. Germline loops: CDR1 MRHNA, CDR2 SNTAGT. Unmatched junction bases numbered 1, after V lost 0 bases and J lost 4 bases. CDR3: CASSDSQGADTQYF. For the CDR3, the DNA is TGTGCCAGCAGTGACTCGCAGGGGGCAGATACGCAGTATTTT.

The CDR3, as DNA: TGTGCCACCTCACCCCCGGTCCAGGCCATCACAGATACGCAGTATTTT. Translation: CATSPPVQAITDTQYF. This sequence joins TRBV24-1 and TRBJ2-3; no clear D gene. CDR1 is KGHDR and CDR2 is SFDVKD in the germline V gene. The CDR3 consists of 16 residues. V lost 9 bases, J lost 2 bases, and 20 bases lay in between.

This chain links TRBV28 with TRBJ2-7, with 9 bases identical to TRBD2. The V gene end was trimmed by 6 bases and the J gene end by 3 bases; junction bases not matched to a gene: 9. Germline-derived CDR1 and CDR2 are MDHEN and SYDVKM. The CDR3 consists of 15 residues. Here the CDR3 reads CASRGVSGRRYEQYF. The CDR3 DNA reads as TGTGCCAGCAGGGGGGTGAGCGGGAGGCGCTACGAGCAGTACTTC.

CDR3 in DNA: TGTGCCAGCAGCGAAGGGGGCTATAATTCACCCCTCCACTTT. Translated, it gives CASSEGGYNSPLHF. V usage is TRBV7-3 and J usage is TRBJ1-6, with D tentatively TRBD1 (6 bases). The germline CDR1 and CDR2 sequences are SGHTA and FQGTGA. V dropped 5 bases and J dropped 3 bases, with 8 bases sitting between them. This CDR3 spans 14 amino acids.

For the CDR3, the DNA is TGTGCCAGCAGTTTATTCCGTATCGACAGGGGGCCTAGGGATGAAAAACTGTTTTTT. Protein product: CASSLFRIDRGPRDEKLFF. This chain connects TRBV28 to TRBJ1-4; 10 bases match TRBD1. This CDR3 has 19 residues. Germline CDR1 reads MDHEN; CDR2 reads SYDVKM. The junction had 14 bases not matched to a gene; V was cut back by 1 base and J by 6 bases. Supplemented by reference TRBV28 and TRBJ1-4, the full variable domain reads DVKVTQSSRYLVKRTGEKVFLECVQDMDHENMFWYRQDPGLGLRLIYFSYDVKMKEKGDIPEGYSVSREKKERFSLILESASTNQTSMYLCASSLFRIDRGPRDEKLFFGSGTQLSVL.

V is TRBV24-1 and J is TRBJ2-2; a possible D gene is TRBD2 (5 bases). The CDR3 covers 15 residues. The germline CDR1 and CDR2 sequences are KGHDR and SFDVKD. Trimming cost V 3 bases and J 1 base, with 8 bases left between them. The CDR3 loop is CATSDERGNTGELFF. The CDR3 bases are TGTGCCACCAGTGATGAACGGGGGAACACCGGGGAGCTGTTTTTT.

The CDR3: CASSPARGTEAFF. The CDR3 DNA sequence: TGTGCCAGCTCACCAGCAAGGGGGACTGAAGCTTTCTTT. The J gene is TRBJ1-1, the V gene TRBV18, with D possibly TRBD1 on 6 matching bases. Trimming took off 2 bases at V and 5 bases at J, with 9 bases between the two ends. Germline CDR1 is KGHSH and CDR2 is LQKENI. The CDR3 runs to 13 residues.

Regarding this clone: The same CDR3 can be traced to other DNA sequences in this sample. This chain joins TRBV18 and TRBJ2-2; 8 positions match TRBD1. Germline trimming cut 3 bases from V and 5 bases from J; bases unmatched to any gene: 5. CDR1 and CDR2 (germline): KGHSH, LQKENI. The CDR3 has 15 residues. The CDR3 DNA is TGTGCCAGCTCACCGGACAGGGTGGGAACCGGGGAGCTGTTTTTT. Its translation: CASSPDRVGTGELFF.

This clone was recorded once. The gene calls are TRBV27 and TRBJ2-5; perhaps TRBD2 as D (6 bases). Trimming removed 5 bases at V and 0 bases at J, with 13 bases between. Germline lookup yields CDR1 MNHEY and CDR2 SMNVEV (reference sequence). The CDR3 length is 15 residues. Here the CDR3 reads CASSQGLSYQETQYF. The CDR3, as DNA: TGTGCCAGCAGTCAGGGACTGTCGTACCAAGAGACCCAGTACTTC.

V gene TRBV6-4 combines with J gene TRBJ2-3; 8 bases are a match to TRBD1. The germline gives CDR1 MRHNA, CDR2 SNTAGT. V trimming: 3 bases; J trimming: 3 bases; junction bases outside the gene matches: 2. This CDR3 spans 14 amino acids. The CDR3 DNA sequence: TGTGCCAGCAGTGAACAGGGGGGAACAGATACGCAGTATTTT. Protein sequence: CASSEQGGTDTQYF.

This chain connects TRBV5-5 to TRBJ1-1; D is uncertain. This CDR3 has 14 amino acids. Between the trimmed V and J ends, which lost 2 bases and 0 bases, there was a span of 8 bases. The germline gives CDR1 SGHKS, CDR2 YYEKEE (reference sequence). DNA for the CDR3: TGTGCCAGCAGCTTCGCGGTCATGAACACTGAAGCTTTCTTT. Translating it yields CASSFAVMNTEAFF.

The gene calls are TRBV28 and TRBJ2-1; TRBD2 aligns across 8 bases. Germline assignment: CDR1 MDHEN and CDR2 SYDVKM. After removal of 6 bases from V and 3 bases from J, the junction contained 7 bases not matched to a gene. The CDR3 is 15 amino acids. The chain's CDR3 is CASRTTSGIYNEQFF. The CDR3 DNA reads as TGTGCCAGCAGAACCACTAGCGGAATCTACAATGAGCAGTTCTTC.

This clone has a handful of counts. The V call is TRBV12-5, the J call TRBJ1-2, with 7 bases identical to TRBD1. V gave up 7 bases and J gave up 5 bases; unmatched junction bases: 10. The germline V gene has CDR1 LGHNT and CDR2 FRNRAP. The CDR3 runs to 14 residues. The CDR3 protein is CASDRPGQIYGYTF. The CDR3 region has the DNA TGTGCTAGTGATAGACCGGGACAGATTTATGGCTACACCTTC.

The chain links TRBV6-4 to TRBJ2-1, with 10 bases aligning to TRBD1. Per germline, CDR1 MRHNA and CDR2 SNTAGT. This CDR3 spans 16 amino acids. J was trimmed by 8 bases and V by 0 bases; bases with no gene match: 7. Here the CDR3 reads CASSDSTGTGAHEQFF. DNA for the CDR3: TGTGCCAGCAGTGACTCGACCGGGACAGGGGCCCATGAGCAGTTCTTC.

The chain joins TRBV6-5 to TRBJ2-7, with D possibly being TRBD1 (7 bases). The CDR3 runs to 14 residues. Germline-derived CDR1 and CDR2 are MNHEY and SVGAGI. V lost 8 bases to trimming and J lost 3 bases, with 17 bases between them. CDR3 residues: CASGGRGTDYEQYF. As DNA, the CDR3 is TGTGCCAGCGGGGGGCGTGGGACAGACTACGAGCAGTACTTC.

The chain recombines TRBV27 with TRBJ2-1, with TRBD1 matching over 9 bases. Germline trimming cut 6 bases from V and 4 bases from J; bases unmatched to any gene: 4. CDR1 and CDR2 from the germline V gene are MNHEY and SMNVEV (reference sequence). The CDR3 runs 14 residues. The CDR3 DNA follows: TGTGCCAGCAGCTCCGGACAGGGGTACAATGAGCAGTTCTTC. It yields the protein CASSSGQGYNEQFF.

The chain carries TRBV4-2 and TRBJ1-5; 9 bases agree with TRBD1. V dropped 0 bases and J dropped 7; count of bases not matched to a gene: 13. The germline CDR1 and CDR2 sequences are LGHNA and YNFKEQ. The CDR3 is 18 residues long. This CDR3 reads CASSQETSIGTGRQPQHF. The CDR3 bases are TGTGCCAGCAGCCAAGAAACGAGCATAGGGACAGGGCGCCAGCCCCAGCATTTT.

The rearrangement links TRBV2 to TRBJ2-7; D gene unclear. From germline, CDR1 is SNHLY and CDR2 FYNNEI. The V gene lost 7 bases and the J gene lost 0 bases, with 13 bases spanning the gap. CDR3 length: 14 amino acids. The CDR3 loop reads CASTPQVVSYEQYF. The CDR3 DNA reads TGTGCCAGCACTCCTCAGGTAGTCTCCTACGAGCAGTACTTC.

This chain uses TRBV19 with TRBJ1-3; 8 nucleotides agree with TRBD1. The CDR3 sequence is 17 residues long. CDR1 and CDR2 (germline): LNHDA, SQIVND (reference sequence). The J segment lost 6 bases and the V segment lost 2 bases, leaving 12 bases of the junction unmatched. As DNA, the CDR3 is TGTGCCAGTAGTATAAAGCTTACCGGGACAGGCCAAAACACCATATATTTT. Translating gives CASSIKLTGTGQNTIYF.

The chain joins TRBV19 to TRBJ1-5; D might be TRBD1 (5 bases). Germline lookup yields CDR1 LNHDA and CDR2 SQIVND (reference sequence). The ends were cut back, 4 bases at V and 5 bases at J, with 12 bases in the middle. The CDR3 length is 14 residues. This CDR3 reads CASSKPGRYQPQHF. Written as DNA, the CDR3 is TGTGCCAGTAGTAAGCCAGGGAGGTATCAGCCCCAGCATTTT.

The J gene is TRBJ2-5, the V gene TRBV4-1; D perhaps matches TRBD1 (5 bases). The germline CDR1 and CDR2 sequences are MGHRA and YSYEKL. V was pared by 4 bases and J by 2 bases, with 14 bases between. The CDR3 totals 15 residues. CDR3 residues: CASSPPPGKQETQYF. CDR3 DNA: TGCGCCAGCAGCCCTCCCCCAGGGAAACAAGAGACCCAGTACTTC.

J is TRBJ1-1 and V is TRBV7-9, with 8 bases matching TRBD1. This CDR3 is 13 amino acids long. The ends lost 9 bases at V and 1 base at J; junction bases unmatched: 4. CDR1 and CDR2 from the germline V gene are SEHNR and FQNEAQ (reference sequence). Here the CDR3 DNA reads TGTGCCAGTCGACAGGGGTCGAACACTGAAGCTTTCTTT. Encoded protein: CASRQGSNTEAFF.

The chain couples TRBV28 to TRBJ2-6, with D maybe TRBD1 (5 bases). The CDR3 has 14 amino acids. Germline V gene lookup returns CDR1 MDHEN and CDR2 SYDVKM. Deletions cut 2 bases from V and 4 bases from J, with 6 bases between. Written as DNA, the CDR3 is TGTGCCAGCAGTTTACGGACAGGGGCCAACGTCCTGACTTTC. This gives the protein CASSLRTGANVLTF.